These 24 T cell receptor beta chains came from one sample sequenced in a study of beta chain features in type 1 diabetes. Since all of the isolated RNA was reverse transcribed, expressed TCRB transcripts were what got sequenced. The table came from immunoSEQ multiplex PCR; TCRdb's copy has only in-frame clones and leaves some out. The sample shows about 330,000 clones, about 11% of them seen only once. Sequences were obtained from naive CD4+ T cells from blood. These receptors all come from a woman between 25 and 40 years old in good health.

This clone was detected only a few times. The chain employs TRBV7-6 and TRBJ1-1; TRBD1 matches 9 bases. The junction had 3 bases not matched to a gene; V was cut back by 1 base and J by 0 bases. The germline V gene encodes CDR1 SGHVS and CDR2 FNYEAQ. This CDR3 region has 16 residues. The CDR3 bases are TGTGCCAGCAGCTTAGGGACAGGGGACGTGAACACTGAAGCTTTCTTT. Protein product: CASSLGTGDVNTEAFF.

This clone was observed a few times. The chain carries TRBV5-6 and TRBJ2-2; 8 nucleotides match TRBD2. J gave up 3 bases and V 0 bases, and 4 bases lay outside the gene matches. This CDR3 spans 16 amino acids. The germline V gene has CDR1 SGHDT and CDR2 YYEEEE. DNA of the CDR3: TGTGCCAGCAGCTTGGGGCTAGCGGGTTACACCGGGGAGCTGTTTTTT. Amino acids: CASSLGLAGYTGELFF.

The rearrangement joins TRBV29-1 to TRBJ2-1, with D possibly matching TRBD1 (6 bases). The germline V gene encodes CDR1 SQVTM and CDR2 ANQGSEA. The V end lost 1 base, the J end lost 1 base, and 11 bases lay between the germline ends. The CDR3 totals 15 residues. Here the CDR3 reads CSVEGARGSYNEQFF. As DNA, the CDR3 is TGCAGCGTTGAAGGGGCGAGGGGGTCCTACAATGAGCAGTTCTTC.

This clone has just a few counts. The chain has TRBV5-4 and TRBJ2-1, with D maybe TRBD1 (6 bases). There are 13 residues in the CDR3. Germline CDR1 SGHNT, CDR2 YYREEE (reference sequence). V was trimmed by 5 bases and J by 4 bases, leaving 10 bases between them. The CDR3 DNA sequence: TGTGCCAGCAGGGTGGGACAATACAATGAGCAGTTCTTC. The encoded protein is CASRVGQYNEQFF.

The rearrangement links TRBV4-2 to TRBJ2-7, with 9 bases aligning to TRBD2. The CDR3 loop spans 14 amino acids. V lost 1 base, J lost 5 bases, and 3 bases stayed unmatched. Germline loops: CDR1 LGHNA, CDR2 YNFKEQ. The chain's CDR3 is CASSQVSGSHEQYF. In nucleotides, the CDR3 is TGTGCCAGCAGCCAAGTTAGCGGGAGCCACGAGCAGTACTTC.

This clone was recorded a few times. The rearrangement uses TRBV9 and TRBJ2-1; 7 bases are shared with TRBD2. This CDR3 contains 15 residues. Germline V CDR1 and CDR2: SGDLS, YYNGEE. Unmatched junction bases numbered 4, after V lost 4 bases and J lost 0 bases. CDR3 amino acids: CASSTLARSYNEQFF. The CDR3 DNA is TGTGCCAGCAGCACACTAGCGCGCTCCTACAATGAGCAGTTCTTC.

This rearrangement joins TRBV27 to TRBJ2-1; TRBD2 matches at 8 bases. Per the germline V gene, CDR1 is MNHEY and CDR2 is SMNVEV (reference sequence). CDR3 length: 14 residues. With V trimmed by 4 bases and J by 4 bases, 3 bases remained unmatched. The CDR3 nucleotides read TGTGCCAGCAGTTCCTTAGCGGGGTACAATGAGCAGTTCTTC. Protein sequence: CASSSLAGYNEQFF.

This clone has a handful of counts. The chain has TRBV30 and TRBJ1-2, with D maybe TRBD1 (6 bases). The CDR3 is 13 amino acids. Per germline, CDR1 GTSNPN and CDR2 SVGIG (reference sequence). The V gene lost 1 base and the J gene lost 4 bases, with 10 bases spanning the gap. The CDR3 sequence is CAWSAGHPYGYTF. Here the CDR3 DNA reads TGTGCCTGGAGTGCGGGACACCCCTATGGCTACACCTTC.

This clone was detected only a few times. This rearrangement joins TRBV6-5 to TRBJ2-1, with D possibly matching TRBD1 (5 bases). V lost 6 bases and J lost 8, with 11 bases in between. The CDR3 has 12 amino acids. Germline CDR1 and CDR2: MNHEY and SVGAGI. CDR3 sequence reads: CASSPRGYEQFF. In DNA, the CDR3 is TGTGCCAGCAGCCCAAGGGGCTATGAGCAGTTCTTC.

CDR3 residues: CASSLSGSGANVLTF. CDR3 sequence (DNA): TGTGCCAGCAGCTTATCCGGGTCTGGGGCCAACGTCCTGACTTTC. This chain joins TRBV11-3 and TRBJ2-6; D not certain. CDR1 and CDR2 (germline): SGHNT, YENEEA. The CDR3 loop spans 15 amino acids. V dropped 2 bases and J dropped 1 base, with 6 bases sitting between them.

The chain uses TRBV27 and TRBJ2-5, with 10 bases identical to TRBD2. CDR1 and CDR2 (germline): MNHEY, SMNVEV (reference sequence). There are 15 residues in the CDR3. V lost 3 bases and J lost 2; bases outside the gene matches: 3. The chain's CDR3 is CASSFGLADQETQYF. In DNA form, the CDR3 reads TGTGCCAGCAGTTTTGGACTAGCGGATCAAGAGACCCAGTACTTC.

V usage is TRBV27 and J usage is TRBJ2-7; 7 positions agree with TRBD1. CDR3 length: 14 residues. J gave up 0 bases and V 4 bases, and 3 bases lay outside the gene matches. Per germline, CDR1 MNHEY and CDR2 SMNVEV (reference sequence). The CDR3 coding sequence is TGTGCCAGCAGTTCTCGGGACAGCTCCTACGAGCAGTACTTC. It translates to CASSSRDSSYEQYF.

This clone occurred a few times. The V and J genes are TRBV11-3 and TRBJ2-1; 10 bases agree with TRBD1. With 5 bases clipped from V and 3 bases from J, the junction kept 4 bases outside the gene matches. Germline assignment: CDR1 SGHNT and CDR2 YENEEA. The CDR3 loop spans 15 amino acids. The CDR3 DNA reads TGTGCCAGCAGCGCAGGACAGGGGGACTACAATGAGCAGTTCTTC. Its protein is CASSAGQGDYNEQFF.

The genes are TRBV7-8 and TRBJ2-3; no firm D call. CDR3 size: 14 residues. V was pared by 4 bases and J by 2 bases, with 10 bases between. Germline CDR1 and CDR2: SGHVS and FQNEAQ. In nucleotides, the CDR3 is TGTGCCAGCAGCTCCTATGAAGTCACAGATACGCAGTATTTT. Its protein is CASSSYEVTDTQYF.

This clone was counted a few times. The rearrangement joins TRBV30 to TRBJ2-2; no clear D gene. The CDR3 is 15 amino acids. CDR1 GTSNPN and CDR2 SVGIG come from the germline V gene (reference sequence). V lost 2 bases, J lost 5 bases, and 15 bases lay in between. DNA of the CDR3: TGTGCCTGGAGTACCTCAGGTCTTTCTACCGGGGAGCTGTTTTTT. Translating gives CAWSTSGLSTGELFF.

This clone has just a few counts. The chain employs TRBV6-6 and TRBJ2-1; 10 bases agree with TRBD2. CDR1 and CDR2 (germline): MNHNY, SVGAGI (reference sequence). The junction had 1 base not matched to a gene; V was cut back by 4 bases and J by 4 bases. CDR3 length equals 14 residues. The CDR3 spells CASSWTSGYNEQFF. DNA of the CDR3: TGTGCCAGCAGTTGGACTAGCGGTTACAATGAGCAGTTCTTC.

The chain is built from TRBV28 and TRBJ1-2; D might be TRBD1 (5 bases). Per germline, CDR1 MDHEN and CDR2 SYDVKM. This CDR3 region has 15 residues. The V and J ends lost 2 bases and 5 bases respectively, with 15 bases between them. CDR3 protein: CASSLGSAGWYGYTF. DNA of the CDR3: TGTGCCAGCAGTTTAGGGTCGGCAGGGTGGTATGGCTACACCTTC.

This clone was observed a handful of times. This chain links TRBV29-1 with TRBJ2-1; D gene unclear. V was clipped by 5 bases and J by 8 bases, with 16 bases between them. Germline values: CDR1 SQVTM, CDR2 ANQGSEA. CDR3 length equals 13 residues. CDR3 in amino acids: CSVSGLGLYEQFF. The CDR3 DNA sequence: TGCAGCGTTAGTGGTCTTGGCCTCTATGAGCAGTTCTTC.

V usage is TRBV27 and J usage is TRBJ2-5; TRBD2 matches at 11 bases. Trimming cost V 0 bases and J 4 bases; bases outside gene matches: 10. Germline CDR1 reads MNHEY; CDR2 reads SMNVEV (reference sequence). This CDR3 has 18 amino acids. CDR3 DNA: TGTGCCAGCAGTTTATCGGGGCGGGGTACTAGCGGGAGAGAGACCCAGTACTTC. It specifies CASSLSGRGTSGRETQYF.

This clone occurred many times. The J gene is TRBJ2-6, the V gene TRBV7-9; possible D gene TRBD1, 6 bases. The CDR3 covers 15 residues. Trimming stripped 5 bases from V and 3 bases from J, with 11 bases between. CDR1 and CDR2 (germline): SEHNR, FQNEAQ (reference sequence). Written as DNA, the CDR3 is TGTGCCAGCAGCCCCCGAGGGGGTGGGGCCAACGTCCTGACTTTC. It encodes CASSPRGGGANVLTF.

This clone was seen more than once but under ten times. The chain uses TRBV6-5 and TRBJ2-1; weak D call: TRBD2 (5 bases). Looked up from germline, CDR1 is MNHEY and CDR2 is SVGAGI. The V and J ends lost 2 bases and 6 bases respectively, with 8 bases between them. This CDR3 is 13 amino acids long. CDR3 nucleotides: TGTGCCAGCAGTTACAGGCTAGCCAATGAGCAGTTCTTC. It is translated as CASSYRLANEQFF.

This clone was seen only a few times. The chain uses TRBV7-9 and TRBJ2-5; D remains ambiguous. V gave up 4 bases and J gave up 0 bases, with 9 bases separating them. This CDR3 region has 14 residues. Germline V gives CDR1 SEHNR, CDR2 FQNEAQ (reference sequence). The CDR3 sequence: CASSSTGYQETQYF. The CDR3 DNA is TGTGCCAGCAGCTCCACTGGTTACCAAGAGACCCAGTACTTC.

This chain joins TRBV7-8 and TRBJ1-1; 7 nucleotides agree with TRBD1. V lost 4 bases, J lost 1 base, and 6 bases stayed unmatched. The CDR3 is 15 residues long. Germline lookup yields CDR1 SGHVS and CDR2 FQNEAQ. The CDR3 nucleotides are TGTGCCAGCAGCTATGCGACAGGGAAGAACACTGAAGCTTTCTTT. Protein: CASSYATGKNTEAFF. The full variable domain, with the rest looked up from reference TRBV7-8 and TRBJ1-1, is GAGVSQSPRYKVAKRGQDVALRCDPISGHVSLFWYQQALGQGPEFLTYFQNEAQLDKSGLPSDRFFAERPEGSVSTLKIQRTQQEDSAVYLCASSYATGKNTEAFFGQGTRLTVV.

This clone has a handful of counts. The chain joins TRBV4-2 to TRBJ2-1, with D tentatively TRBD2 (5 bases). Looked up from germline, CDR1 is LGHNA and CDR2 is YNFKEQ. The CDR3 has 15 amino acids. V dropped 0 bases and J dropped 1 base, with 7 bases sitting between them. This chain's CDR3 is CASSQERVSYNEQFF. CDR3 coding DNA: TGTGCCAGCAGCCAAGAGAGGGTTTCCTACAATGAGCAGTTCTTC.